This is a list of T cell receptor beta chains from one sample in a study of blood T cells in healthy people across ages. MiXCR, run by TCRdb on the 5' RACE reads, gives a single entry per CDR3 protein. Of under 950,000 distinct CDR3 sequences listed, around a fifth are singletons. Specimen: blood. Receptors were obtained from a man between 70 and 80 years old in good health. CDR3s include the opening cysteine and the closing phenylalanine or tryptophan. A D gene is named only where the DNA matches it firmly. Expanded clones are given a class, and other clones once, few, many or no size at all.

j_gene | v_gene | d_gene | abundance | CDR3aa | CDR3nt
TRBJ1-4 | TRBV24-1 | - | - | CATSDPMTGSNEKLFF | TGTGCCACCAGTGACCCCATGACAGGTTCGAATGAAAAACTGTTTTTT
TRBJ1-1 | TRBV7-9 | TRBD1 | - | CASSGQGGGRDTEAFF | TGTGCCAGCAGCGGACAAGGGGGCGGAAGGGACACTGAAGCTTTCTTT
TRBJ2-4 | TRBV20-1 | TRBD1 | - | CSASSPGQGIFGKNIQYF | TGCAGTGCTAGCTCACCGGGACAGGGAATTTTCGGCAAAAACATTCAGTACTTC
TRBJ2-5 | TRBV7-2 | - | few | CASSPSPQETQYF | TGTGCCAGCAGCCCGTCCCCGCAAGAGACCCAGTACTTC
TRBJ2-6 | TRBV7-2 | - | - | CASSFVAGANVLTF | TGTGCCAGCAGCTTCGTGGCTGGGGCCAACGTCCTGACTTTC
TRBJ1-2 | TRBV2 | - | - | CASSGGDYGYTF | TGTGCCAGCAGTGGGGGGGACTATGGCTACACCTTC
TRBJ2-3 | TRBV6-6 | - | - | CASRLDSTDTQYF | TGTGCCAGCAGACTGGACTCAACAGATACGCAGTATTTT
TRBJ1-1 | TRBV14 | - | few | CASSHRPQPKNTEAFF | TGTGCCAGCAGCCACAGACCCCAACCGAAGAACACTGAAGCTTTCTTT
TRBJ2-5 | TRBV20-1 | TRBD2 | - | CSASGGAAETQYF | TGCAGTGCTAGCGGGGGGGCCGCAGAGACCCAGTACTTC
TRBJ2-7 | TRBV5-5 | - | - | CASSSGTWGYEQYF | TGTGCCAGCAGCTCCGGGACATGGGGCTACGAGCAGTACTTC
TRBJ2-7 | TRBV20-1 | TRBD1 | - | CSARSGTGGSEQYF | TGCAGTGCTAGGTCCGGGACAGGGGGATCCGAGCAGTACTTC
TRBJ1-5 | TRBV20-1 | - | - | CSARDTFNQPQHF | TGCAGTGCTAGAGACACCTTCAATCAGCCCCAGCATTTT
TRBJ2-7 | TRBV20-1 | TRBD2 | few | CSAWTSGGFYEQYF | TGCAGTGCTTGGACTAGCGGGGGGTTTTACGAGCAGTACTTC
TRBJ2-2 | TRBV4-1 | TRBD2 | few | CASSQKHSGGTGELFF | TGCGCCAGCAGCCAAAAACACAGCGGGGGTACCGGGGAGCTGTTTTTT
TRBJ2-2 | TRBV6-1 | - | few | CASSRRVQDTGELFF | TGTGCCAGCAGTCGAAGGGTTCAGGACACCGGGGAGCTGTTTTTT
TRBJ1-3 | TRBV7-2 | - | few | CASSLGSGLENSGNTIYF | TGTGCCAGCAGCTTGGGATCGGGTTTGGAGAACTCTGGAAACACCATATATTTT
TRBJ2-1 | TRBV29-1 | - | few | CSVAPASSYNEQFF | TGCAGCGTCGCCCCGGCCAGCTCCTACAATGAGCAGTTCTTC
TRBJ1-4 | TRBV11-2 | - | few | CASSASLFF | TGTGCCAGCAGCGCCAGTCTGTTTTTT
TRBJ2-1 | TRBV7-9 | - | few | CASSYLDWQFF | TGTGCCAGCAGCTATCTAGATTGGCAGTTCTTC
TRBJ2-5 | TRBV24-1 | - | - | CATSDLTGGQETQYF | TGTGCCACCAGTGACCTGACAGGAGGACAAGAGACCCAGTACTTC
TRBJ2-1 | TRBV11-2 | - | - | CASSLDRANDEQFF | TGTGCCAGCAGCTTAGATAGGGCTAATGATGAGCAGTTCTTC
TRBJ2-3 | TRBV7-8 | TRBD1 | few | CASSLEYGGQGTQYF | TGTGCCAGCAGCTTAGAATACGGGGGACAGGGGACGCAGTATTTT
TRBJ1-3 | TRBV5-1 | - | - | CASSPQGIGAGNTIYF | TGCGCCAGCAGCCCCCAGGGCATCGGCGCTGGAAACACCATATATTTT
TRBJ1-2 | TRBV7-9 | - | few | CASSAVGGYGYTF | TGTGCCAGCAGCGCGGTGGGGGGCTATGGCTACACCTTC
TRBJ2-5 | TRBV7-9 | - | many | CASSGRTETQYF | TGTGCCAGCAGCGGACGGACAGAGACCCAGTACTTC
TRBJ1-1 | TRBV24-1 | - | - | CATSDVSRGNTEAFF | TGTGCCACCAGTGATGTTAGTCGGGGGAACACTGAAGCTTTCTTT
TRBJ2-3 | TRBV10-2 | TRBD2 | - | CASSLAGGQVDTQYF | TGCGCCAGCAGTCTAGCGGGGGGGCAGGTAGATACGCAGTATTTT
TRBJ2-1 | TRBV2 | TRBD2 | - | CASSATGTSGGTSYNEQFF | TGTGCCAGCAGTGCTACCGGGACTAGCGGGGGGACCTCCTACAATGAGCAGTTCTTC
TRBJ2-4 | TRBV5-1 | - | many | CASSSMRGENIQYF | TGCGCCAGCAGCTCGATGAGAGGGGAAAACATTCAGTACTTC
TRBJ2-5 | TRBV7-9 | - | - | CASSSGWGEETQYF | TGTGCCAGCAGCTCGGGCTGGGGGGAAGAGACCCAGTACTTC
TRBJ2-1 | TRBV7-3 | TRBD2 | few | CASSLRLAEYNEQFF | TGTGCCAGCAGCTTACGACTAGCGGAATACAATGAGCAGTTCTTC
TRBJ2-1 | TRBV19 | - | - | CASSKGAPSYNEQFF | TGTGCCAGTAGTAAGGGAGCGCCCTCATACAATGAGCAGTTCTTC
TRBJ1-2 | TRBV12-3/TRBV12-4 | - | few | CASSSQTGIYGYTF | TGTGCCAGCAGTTCTCAGACAGGAATTTATGGCTACACCTTC
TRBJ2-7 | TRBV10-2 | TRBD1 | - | CASSEFGQGPYEQYF | TGCGCCAGCAGTGAGTTTGGACAGGGTCCCTACGAGCAGTACTTC
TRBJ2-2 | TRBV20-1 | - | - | CSARRPTTANTGELFF | TGCAGTGCTAGACGCCCTACTACCGCGAACACCGGGGAGCTGTTTTTT
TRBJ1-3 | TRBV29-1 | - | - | CSVSQVVGNTIYF | TGCAGCGTTTCGCAGGTGGTGGGAAACACCATATATTTT
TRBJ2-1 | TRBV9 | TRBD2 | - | CASSVVGVRENEQFF | TGTGCCAGCAGCGTAGTTGGGGTGCGGGAGAATGAGCAGTTCTTC
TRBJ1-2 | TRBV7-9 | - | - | CASGGSVGGGYTF | TGTGCCAGCGGCGGGAGTGTCGGGGGCGGCTACACCTTC
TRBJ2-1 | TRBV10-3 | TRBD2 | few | CAISEPRTSRTQFF | TGTGCCATCAGTGAGCCAAGGACTAGTAGGACGCAGTTCTTC
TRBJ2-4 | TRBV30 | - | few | CAWSVGTPGDIQYF | TGTGCCTGGAGTGTCGGGACCCCTGGAGACATTCAGTACTTC
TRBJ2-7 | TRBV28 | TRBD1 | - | CASSSNNRGLSYEQYF | TGTGCCAGCAGTTCCAATAACAGGGGGCTCTCCTACGAGCAGTACTTC
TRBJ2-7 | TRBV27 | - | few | CASKTYQGTEQYF | TGTGCCAGCAAAACCTACCAGGGTACCGAGCAGTACTTC
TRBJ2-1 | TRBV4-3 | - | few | CASSLGLDSSYNEQFF | TGCGCCAGCAGCCTGGGACTCGACAGCTCCTACAATGAGCAGTTCTTC
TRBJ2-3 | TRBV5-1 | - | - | CASSLAGSVSTDTQYF | TGCGCCAGCAGCTTGGCCGGTAGCGTTAGCACAGATACGCAGTATTTT
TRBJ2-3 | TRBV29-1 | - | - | CSRSAGTRGTQYF | TGCAGCCGTTCGGCAGGGACCAGGGGTACGCAGTATTTT
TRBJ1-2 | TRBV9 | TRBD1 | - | CASSGHVGGTGGVGFNYGYTF | TGTGCCAGCAGCGGACACGTAGGGGGTACAGGGGGCGTCGGGTTTAACTATGGCTACACCTTC
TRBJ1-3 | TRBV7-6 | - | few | CASSLGSPLSGNTIYF | TGTGCCAGCAGCTTAGGAAGCCCCCTCTCTGGAAACACCATATATTTT
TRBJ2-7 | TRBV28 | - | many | CASSLGRTYEQYF | TGTGCCAGCAGTTTAGGCAGGACCTACGAGCAGTACTTC
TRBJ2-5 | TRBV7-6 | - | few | CASSLVAGGFQETQYF | TGTGCCAGCAGCTTAGTAGCAGGGGGGTTCCAAGAGACCCAGTACTTC
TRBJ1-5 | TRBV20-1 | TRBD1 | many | CSATTGGADQPQHF | TGCAGTGCCACGACAGGGGGCGCGGACCAGCCCCAGCATTTT
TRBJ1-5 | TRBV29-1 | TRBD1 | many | CSVVSGTANNQPQHF | TGCAGCGTTGTTTCTGGGACAGCGAATAATCAGCCCCAGCATTTT
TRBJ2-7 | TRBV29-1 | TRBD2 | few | CSATGGYSYEQYF | TGCAGCGCCACGGGGGGGTACTCCTACGAGCAGTACTTC
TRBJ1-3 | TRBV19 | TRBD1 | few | CASSIVQDRAGNTIYF | TGTGCCAGTAGTATAGTCCAAGACAGGGCTGGAAACACCATATATTTT
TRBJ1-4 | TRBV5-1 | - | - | CASSLEDGEKLFF | TGCGCCAGCAGCTTGGAGGATGGTGAAAAACTGTTTTTT
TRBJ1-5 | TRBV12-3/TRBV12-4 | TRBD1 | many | CASRQGANQPQHF | TGTGCCAGCAGACAGGGGGCGAATCAGCCCCAGCATTTT
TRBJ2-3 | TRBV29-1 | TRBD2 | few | CSVENQRGAPRPDTQYF | TGCAGCGTTGAAAACCAGCGGGGGGCGCCCCGCCCAGATACGCAGTATTTT
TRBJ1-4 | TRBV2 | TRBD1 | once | CVRRTGGNEKLFF | TGTGTCAGGAGGACAGGCGGTAATGAAAAACTGTTTTTT
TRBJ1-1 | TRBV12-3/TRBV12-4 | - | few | CASSLEGFEAFF | TGTGCCAGCAGTCTCGAGGGATTTGAAGCTTTCTTT
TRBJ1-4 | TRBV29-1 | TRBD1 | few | CSVRTGPTNEKLFF | TGCAGCGTCAGGACAGGCCCAACTAATGAAAAACTGTTTTTT
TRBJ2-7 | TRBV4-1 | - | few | CASSRDIVNYEQYF | TGCGCCAGCAGCCGGGACATAGTGAACTACGAGCAGTACTTC